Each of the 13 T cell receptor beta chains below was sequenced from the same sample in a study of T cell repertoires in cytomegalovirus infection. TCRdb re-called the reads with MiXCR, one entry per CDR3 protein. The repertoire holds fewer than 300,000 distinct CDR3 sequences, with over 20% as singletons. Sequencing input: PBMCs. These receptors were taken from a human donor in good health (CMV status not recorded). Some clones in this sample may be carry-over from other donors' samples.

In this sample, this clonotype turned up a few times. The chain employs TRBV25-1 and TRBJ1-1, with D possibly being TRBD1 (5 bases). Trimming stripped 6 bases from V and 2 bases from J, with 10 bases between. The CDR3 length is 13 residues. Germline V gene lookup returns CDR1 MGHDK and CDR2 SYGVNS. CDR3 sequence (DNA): TGTGCCAGCAGGGGGGGAGGTAACACTGAAGCTTTCTTT. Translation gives CASRGGGNTEAFF. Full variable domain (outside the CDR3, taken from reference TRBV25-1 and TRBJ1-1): EADIYQTPRYLVIGTGKKITLECSQTMGHDKMYWYQQDPGMELHLIHYSYGVNSTEKGDLSSESTVSRIRTEHFPLTLESARPSHTSQYLCASRGGGNTEAFFGQGTRLTVV.

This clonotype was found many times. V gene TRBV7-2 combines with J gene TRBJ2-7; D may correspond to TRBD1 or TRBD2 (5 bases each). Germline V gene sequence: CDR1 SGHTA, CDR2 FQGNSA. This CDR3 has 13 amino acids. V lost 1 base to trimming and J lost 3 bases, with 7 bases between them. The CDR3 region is CASSLGGIYEQYF. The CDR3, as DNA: TGTGCCAGCAGCTTAGGGGGGATCTACGAGCAGTACTTC.

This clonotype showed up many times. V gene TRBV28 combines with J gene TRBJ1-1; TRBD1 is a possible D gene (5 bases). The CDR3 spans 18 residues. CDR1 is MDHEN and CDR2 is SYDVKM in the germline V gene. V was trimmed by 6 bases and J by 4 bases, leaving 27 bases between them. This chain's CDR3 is CASRTQRSTAPRTTEAFF. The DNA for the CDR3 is TGTGCCAGCAGGACCCAGCGGTCGACAGCCCCCCGGACCACTGAAGCTTTCTTT.

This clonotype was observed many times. Here the CDR3 reads CASSLVAGGPYEQYF. CDR3 sequence (DNA): TGTGCCAGCAGTTTGGTAGCGGGAGGGCCCTACGAGCAGTACTTC. The rearrangement uses TRBV12-3 or TRBV12-4 and TRBJ2-7; TRBD2 matches at 11 bases. The CDR3 length is 15 residues. Trimming at V came to 3 bases and at J to 2 bases, leaving 3 bases not matched to a gene.

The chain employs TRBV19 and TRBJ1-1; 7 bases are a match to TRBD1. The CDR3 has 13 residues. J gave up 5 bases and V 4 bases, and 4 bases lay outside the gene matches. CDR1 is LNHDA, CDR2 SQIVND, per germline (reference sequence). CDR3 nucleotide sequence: TGTGCCAGTAGTACGACAGGGAAGACTGAAGCTTTCTTT. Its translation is CASSTTGKTEAFF.

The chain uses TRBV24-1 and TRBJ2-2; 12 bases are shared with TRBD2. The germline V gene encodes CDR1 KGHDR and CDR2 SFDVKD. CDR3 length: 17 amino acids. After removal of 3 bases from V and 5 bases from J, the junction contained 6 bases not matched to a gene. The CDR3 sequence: CATSDPTSGSGTGELFF. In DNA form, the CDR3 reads TGTGCCACCAGTGATCCGACTAGCGGGAGCGGTACCGGGGAGCTGTTTTTT.

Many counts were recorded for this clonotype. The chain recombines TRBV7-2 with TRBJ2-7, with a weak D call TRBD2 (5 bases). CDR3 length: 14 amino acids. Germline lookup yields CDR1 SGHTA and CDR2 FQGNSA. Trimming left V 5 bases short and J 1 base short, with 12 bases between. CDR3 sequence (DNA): TGTGCCAGCAGCCGAACCAGAGGGTCCTACGAGCAGTACTTC. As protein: CASSRTRGSYEQYF.

The CDR3 DNA reads as TGTGCCAGCAGCCCCTGGACTAGCGGGGGGAATAATGAGCAGTTCTTC. Its protein product is CASSPWTSGGNNEQFF. This sequence joins TRBV7-9 and TRBJ2-1, with TRBD2 matching over 14 bases. The germline gives CDR1 SEHNR, CDR2 FQNEAQ (reference sequence). This CDR3 comprises 16 residues. Losses at the gene ends were 5 bases for V and 7 bases for J; bases not matched to a gene: 7.

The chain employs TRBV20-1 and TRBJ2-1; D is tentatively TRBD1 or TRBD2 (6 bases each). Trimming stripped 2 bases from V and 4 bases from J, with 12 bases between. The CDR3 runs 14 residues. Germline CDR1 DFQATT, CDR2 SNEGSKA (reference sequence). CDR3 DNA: TGCAGTGCTAGACCGGGGGCCAGGTACAATGAGCAGTTCTTC. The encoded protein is CSARPGARYNEQFF.

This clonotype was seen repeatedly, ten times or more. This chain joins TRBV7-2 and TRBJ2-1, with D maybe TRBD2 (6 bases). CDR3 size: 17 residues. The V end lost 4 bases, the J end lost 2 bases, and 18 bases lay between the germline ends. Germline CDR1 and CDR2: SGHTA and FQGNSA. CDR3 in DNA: TGTGCCAGCAGCTCCGGGGGTCCAGGTAGCACCTACAATGAGCAGTTCTTC. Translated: CASSSGGPGSTYNEQFF.

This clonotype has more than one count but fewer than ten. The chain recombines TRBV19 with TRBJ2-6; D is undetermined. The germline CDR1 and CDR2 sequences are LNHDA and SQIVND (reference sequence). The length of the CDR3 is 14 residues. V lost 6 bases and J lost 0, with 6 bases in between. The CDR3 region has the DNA TGTGCCAGTAGGACGAGCTCTGGGGCCAACGTCCTGACTTTC. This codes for CASRTSSGANVLTF.

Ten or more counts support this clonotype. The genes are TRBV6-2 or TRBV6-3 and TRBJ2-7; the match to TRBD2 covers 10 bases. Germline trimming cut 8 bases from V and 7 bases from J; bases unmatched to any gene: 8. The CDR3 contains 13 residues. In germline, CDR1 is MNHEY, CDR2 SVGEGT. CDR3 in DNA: TGTGCCAGCCGGACTAGCGGCGAACGGGAGCAGTACTTC. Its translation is CASRTSGEREQYF.

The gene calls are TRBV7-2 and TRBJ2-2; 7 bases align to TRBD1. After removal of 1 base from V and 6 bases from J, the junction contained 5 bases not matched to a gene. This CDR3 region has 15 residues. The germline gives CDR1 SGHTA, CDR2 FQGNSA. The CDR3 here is CASSLGQGEPGELFF. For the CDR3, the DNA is TGTGCCAGCAGCTTAGGGCAGGGGGAACCCGGGGAGCTGTTTTTT.